This T cell receptor (beta chain) was captured in a study of human T cells and chemical hapten exposure. Study-level information: Largely, small differences in pooled library volume made per-sample TCR yields vary.

This clonotype was recorded only once. The antigen is not known. Trimming stripped 6 bases from V and 5 bases from J, with 11 bases between. CDR1 is DFQATT and CDR2 is SNEGSKA in the germline V gene (reference sequence). This CDR3 spans 12 amino acids. The library gave individual cDNA molecules unique molecular identifiers. Original methodology: Ranging from roughly 20,000 to 750,000, TCR counts per sample had a median value of approximately 99,000. TCRdb called the reads again in MiXCR, with one record for every CDR3 protein. V and J calls and clone size were set by TCRdb, not the authors. The sample carries about 120,000 distinct CDR3 sequences, 8.5% to 9% recorded once. Blood, whole and unfractionated, served as the source for total RNA extraction. General study results and limits: After DPC sensitization, TCRs above 1 in 1000 frequency showed no change.

The sample consisted of whole blood. The rearrangement links TRBV20-1 to TRBJ2-1; D gene unclear. This receptor was identified in a human donor in good health. Some clones in this sample may be carry-over from other donors' samples. Here the CDR3 DNA reads TGCAGTGCCGTTGACCCAAACAATGAGCAGTTCTTC. This gives the protein CSAVDPNNEQFF.